This T cell receptor (beta chain) was captured in a study of regulatory T cells in long-lasting Graves disease. Only a few counts were recorded for this clonotype. The antigen is unknown. Described time point: newly diagnosed GD, antithyroid drugs for less than 3 months. The TCR library was made from RNA that had been extracted from PBMCs in TRIzol. HTBI primers from iRepertoire and Arm-PCR of CDR3 regions yielded the TCR beta libraries. TCRdb re-analysed the multiplex PCR reads in MiXCR, keeping a single row per CDR3 protein. The table includes 350,000 to 450,000 distinct CDR3 sequences, around 14% detected once. Notes on the study in general: Whereas approximately 980 public clonotypes were shared by new patients, persistent patients shared more, at some 2,500. A reduction in accuracy may have resulted from the small sample size.

The CDR3 is made up of 12 amino acids. Trimming pared 11 bases from V and 3 bases from J, leaving 13 bases between. Germline V gives CDR1 SEHNR, CDR2 FQNEAQ (reference sequence). The same data also contributed to another study, on T cells in Graves' hyperthyroidism and ophthalmopathy.

The rearrangement uses TRBV7-9 and TRBJ1-1; tentative D call: TRBD1 (5 bases). The sequenced sample was peripheral blood mononuclear cells (PBMCs), obtained at new diagnosis, from a patient treated with antithyroid drugs. The TCR sequence derives from a woman aged 25 to 39 with Graves disease. CDR3 amino acids: CAYGWGDTEAFF. The CDR3 nucleotides are TGTGCCTACGGTTGGGGGGACACTGAAGCTTTCTTT.